Described below is a single T cell receptor (beta chain) sequence and its context. The antigen remains undetermined. TCRdb keeps only in-frame clones here, not all; method: immunoSEQ multiplex PCR. This table holds 200,000 to 250,000 clones, approximately 80% found once. The data were taken from a study of cytomegalovirus exposure and HLA in healthy donors. General study findings and limits: Cytomegalovirus status was reportedly diagnosed by the classifier with high sensitivity and specificity. That first-cohort TCR clusters tended to co-occur in the 130 or so validation repertoires was found in a later analysis.

The receptor was derived from a woman in her 30s in good health and CMV-seropositive. Sample: PBMCs.

CDR3 sequence (DNA): TGCGCCAGCAGTCTCAGACAGGGTGGCACTGAAGCTTTCTTT. The encoded protein is CASSLRQGGTEAFF. The V gene is TRBV4-1, the J gene TRBJ1-1; TRBD1 matches 7 bases. CDR3 length: 14 amino acids. The germline V gene encodes CDR1 MGHRA and CDR2 YSYEKL. The V gene end was trimmed by 6 bases and the J gene end by 4 bases; junction bases not matched to a gene: 8.